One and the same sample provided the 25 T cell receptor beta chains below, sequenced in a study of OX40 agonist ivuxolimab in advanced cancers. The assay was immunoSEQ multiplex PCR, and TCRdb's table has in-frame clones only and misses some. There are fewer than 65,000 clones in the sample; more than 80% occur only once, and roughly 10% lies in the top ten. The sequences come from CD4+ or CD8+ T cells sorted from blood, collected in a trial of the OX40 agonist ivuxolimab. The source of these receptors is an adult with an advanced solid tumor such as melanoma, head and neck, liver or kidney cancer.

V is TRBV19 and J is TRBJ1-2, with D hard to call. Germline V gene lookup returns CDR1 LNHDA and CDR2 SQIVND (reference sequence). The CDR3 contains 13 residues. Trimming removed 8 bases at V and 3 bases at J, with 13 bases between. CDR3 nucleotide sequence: TGTGCCAGTTCGGAAGGGCCCTACTATGGCTACACCTTC. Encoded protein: CASSEGPYYGYTF.

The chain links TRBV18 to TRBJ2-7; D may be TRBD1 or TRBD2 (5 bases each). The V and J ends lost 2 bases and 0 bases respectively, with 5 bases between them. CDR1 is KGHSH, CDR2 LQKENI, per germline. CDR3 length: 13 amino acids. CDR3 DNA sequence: TGTGCCAGCTCACCAGGGGGCTCCTACGAGCAGTACTTC. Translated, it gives CASSPGGSYEQYF.

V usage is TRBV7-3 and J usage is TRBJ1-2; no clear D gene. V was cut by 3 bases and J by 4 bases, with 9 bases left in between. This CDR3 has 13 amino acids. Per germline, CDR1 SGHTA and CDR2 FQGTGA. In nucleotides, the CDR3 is TGTGCCAGCAGCTTTTGGGGAGGCTATGGCTACACCTTC. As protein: CASSFWGGYGYTF.

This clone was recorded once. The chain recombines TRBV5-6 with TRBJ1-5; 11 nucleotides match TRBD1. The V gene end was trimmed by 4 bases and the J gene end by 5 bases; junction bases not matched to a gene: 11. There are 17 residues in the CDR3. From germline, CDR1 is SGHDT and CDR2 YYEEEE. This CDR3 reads CASSVLAGTGGHQPQHF. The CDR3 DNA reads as TGTGCCAGCAGCGTTTTAGCCGGGACAGGGGGGCATCAGCCCCAGCATTTT.

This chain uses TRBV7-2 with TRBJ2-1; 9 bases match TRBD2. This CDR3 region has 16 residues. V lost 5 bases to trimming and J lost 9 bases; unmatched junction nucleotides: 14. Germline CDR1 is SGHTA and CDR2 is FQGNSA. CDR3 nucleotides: TGTGCCAGCAGCCCGAGGCAGCGGGGGGCACATGGTGAGCAGTTCTTC. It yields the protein CASSPRQRGAHGEQFF.

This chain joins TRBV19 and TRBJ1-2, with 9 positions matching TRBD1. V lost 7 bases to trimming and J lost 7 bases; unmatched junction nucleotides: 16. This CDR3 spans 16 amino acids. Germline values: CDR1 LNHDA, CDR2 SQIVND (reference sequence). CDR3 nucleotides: TGTGCCAGTACCACGCCGCCCCGGGACAGGGAGACTGGCTACACCTTC. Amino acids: CASTTPPRDRETGYTF.

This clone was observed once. CDR3 amino acids: CASSPRLAGGPAEQYF. In nucleotides, the CDR3 is TGTGCCAGCAGCCCCAGACTAGCGGGAGGCCCCGCCGAGCAGTACTTC. The J gene is TRBJ2-7, the V gene TRBV9; TRBD2 matches at 13 bases. From germline, CDR1 is SGDLS and CDR2 YYNGEE. The CDR3 totals 16 residues. The V gene end was trimmed by 4 bases and the J gene end by 6 bases; junction bases not matched to a gene: 10. Based on the CDR3 plus reference TRBV9 and TRBJ2-7, the full variable domain is DSGVTQTPKHLITATGQRVTLRCSPRSGDLSVYWYQQSLDQGLQFLIQYYNGEERAKGNILERFSAQQFPDLHSELNLSSLELGDSALYFCASSPRLAGGPAEQYFGPGTRLTVT.

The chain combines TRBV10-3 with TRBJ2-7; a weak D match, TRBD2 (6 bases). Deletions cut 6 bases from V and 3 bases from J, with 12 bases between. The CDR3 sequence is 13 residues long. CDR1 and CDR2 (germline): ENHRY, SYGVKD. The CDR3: CAISGGRYYEQYF. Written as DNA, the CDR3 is TGTGCCATCAGCGGAGGGAGGTACTACGAGCAGTACTTC.

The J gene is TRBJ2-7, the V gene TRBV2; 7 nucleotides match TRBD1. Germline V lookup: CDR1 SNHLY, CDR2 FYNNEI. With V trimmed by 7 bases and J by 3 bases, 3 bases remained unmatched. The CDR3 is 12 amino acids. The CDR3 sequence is CASTRDSYEQYF. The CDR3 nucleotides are TGTGCCAGCACCCGGGACAGCTACGAGCAGTACTTC.

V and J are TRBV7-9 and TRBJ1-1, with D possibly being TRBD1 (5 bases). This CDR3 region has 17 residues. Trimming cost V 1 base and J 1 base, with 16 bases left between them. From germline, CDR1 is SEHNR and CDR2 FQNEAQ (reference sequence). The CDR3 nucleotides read TGTGCCAGCAGCTTAGGTCGGATAGGGGCTTCGAACACTGAAGCTTTCTTT. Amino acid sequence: CASSLGRIGASNTEAFF.

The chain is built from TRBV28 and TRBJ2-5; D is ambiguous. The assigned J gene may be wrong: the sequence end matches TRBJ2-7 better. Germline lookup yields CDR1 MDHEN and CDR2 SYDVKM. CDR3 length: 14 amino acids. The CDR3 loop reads CASSLSGYGYEQYF. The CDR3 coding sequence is TGTGCCAGCAGTTTATCTGGGTATGGGTACGAGCAGTACTTC.

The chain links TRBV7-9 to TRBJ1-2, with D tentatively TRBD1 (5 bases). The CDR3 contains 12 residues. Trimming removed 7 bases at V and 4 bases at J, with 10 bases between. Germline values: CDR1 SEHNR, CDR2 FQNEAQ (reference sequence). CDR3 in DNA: TGTGCCAGCAACCCGGGACTCTATGGCTACACCTTC. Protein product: CASNPGLYGYTF.

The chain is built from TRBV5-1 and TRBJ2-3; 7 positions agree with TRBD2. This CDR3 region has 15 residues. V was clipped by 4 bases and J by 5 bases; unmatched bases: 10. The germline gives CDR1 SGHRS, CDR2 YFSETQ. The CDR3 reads CASSEQGLPGDTQYF. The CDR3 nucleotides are TGCGCCAGCAGCGAGCAGGGACTACCCGGAGATACGCAGTATTTT.

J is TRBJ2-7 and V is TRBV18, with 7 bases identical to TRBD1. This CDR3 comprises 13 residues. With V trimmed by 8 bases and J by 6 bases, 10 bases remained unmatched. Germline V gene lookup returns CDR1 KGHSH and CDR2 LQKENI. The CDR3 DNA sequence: TGTGCCAGCGGCCGGGACAGAAATGGCGAGCAGTACTTC. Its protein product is CASGRDRNGEQYF.

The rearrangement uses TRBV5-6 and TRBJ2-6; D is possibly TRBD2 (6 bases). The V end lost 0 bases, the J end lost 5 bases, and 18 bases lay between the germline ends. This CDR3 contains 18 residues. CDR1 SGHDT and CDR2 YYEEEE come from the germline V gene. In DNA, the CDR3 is TGTGCCAGCAGCTTGGGGAGGAGGGGCCCTTCGAGGGCCAACGTCCTGACTTTC. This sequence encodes CASSLGRRGPSRANVLTF.

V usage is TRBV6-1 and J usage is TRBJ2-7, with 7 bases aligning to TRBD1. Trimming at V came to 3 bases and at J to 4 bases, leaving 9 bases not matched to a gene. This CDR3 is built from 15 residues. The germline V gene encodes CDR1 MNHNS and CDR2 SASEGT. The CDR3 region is CASSDLTGRGYEQYF. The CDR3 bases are TGTGCCAGCAGTGACTTGACAGGGAGAGGGTACGAGCAGTACTTC.

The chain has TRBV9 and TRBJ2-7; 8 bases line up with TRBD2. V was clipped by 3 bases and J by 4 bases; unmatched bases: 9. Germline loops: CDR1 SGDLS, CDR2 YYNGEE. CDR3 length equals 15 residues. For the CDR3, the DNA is TGTGCCAGCAGCGCCGGACTAGCTGCGGGGTACGAGCAGTACTTC. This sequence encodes CASSAGLAAGYEQYF.

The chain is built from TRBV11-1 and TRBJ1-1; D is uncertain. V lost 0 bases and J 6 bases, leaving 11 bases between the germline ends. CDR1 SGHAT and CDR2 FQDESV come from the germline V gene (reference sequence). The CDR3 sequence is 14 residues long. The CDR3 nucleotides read TGTGCCAGCAGCTTAGCCTCGGAAAGGGCTGAAGCTTTCTTT. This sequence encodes CASSLASERAEAFF.

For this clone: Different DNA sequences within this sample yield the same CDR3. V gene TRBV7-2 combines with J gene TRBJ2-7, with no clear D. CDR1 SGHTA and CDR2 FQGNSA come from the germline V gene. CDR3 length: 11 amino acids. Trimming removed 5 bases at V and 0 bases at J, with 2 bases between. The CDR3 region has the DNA TGTGCCAGCAGCCCCTCCTACGAGCAGTACTTC. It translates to CASSPSYEQYF.

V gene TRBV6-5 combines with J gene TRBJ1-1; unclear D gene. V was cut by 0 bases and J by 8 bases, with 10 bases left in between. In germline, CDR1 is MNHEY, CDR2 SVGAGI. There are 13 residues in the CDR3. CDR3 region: CASSYSNRREAFF. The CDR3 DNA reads TGTGCCAGCAGTTACTCGAATCGCAGGGAAGCTTTCTTT.

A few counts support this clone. CDR3 DNA sequence: TGTGCCAGCAGTGCCCCTGGACTGGCAATCCAGTATTTT. Translated: CASSAPGLAIQYF. The chain carries TRBV25-1 and TRBJ2-3, with D tentatively TRBD2 (5 bases). V was cut by 4 bases and J by 12 bases, with 17 bases left in between. Germline V gives CDR1 MGHDK, CDR2 SYGVNS. The CDR3 is 13 amino acids.

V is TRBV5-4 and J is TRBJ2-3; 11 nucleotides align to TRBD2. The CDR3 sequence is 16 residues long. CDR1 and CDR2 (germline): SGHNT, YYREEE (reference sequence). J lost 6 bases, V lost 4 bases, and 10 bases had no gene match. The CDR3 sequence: CASSLYSGRAGDTQYF. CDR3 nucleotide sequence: TGTGCCAGCAGCCTGTATAGCGGGAGGGCCGGGGATACGCAGTATTTT.

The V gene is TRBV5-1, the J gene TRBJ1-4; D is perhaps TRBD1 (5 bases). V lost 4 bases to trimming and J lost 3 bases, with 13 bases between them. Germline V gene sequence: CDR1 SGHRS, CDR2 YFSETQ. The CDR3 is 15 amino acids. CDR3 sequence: CASSLLGTSNEKLFF. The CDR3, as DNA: TGCGCCAGCAGCCTTTTAGGGACTTCTAATGAAAAACTGTTTTTT.

CDR3 DNA sequence: TGTGCCATCAGTACCGGGACAGGGGAAGGTGAGCAGTTCTTC. Translation gives CAISTGTGEGEQFF. The chain employs TRBV10-3 and TRBJ2-1; 10 nucleotides agree with TRBD1. Germline CDR1 is ENHRY and CDR2 is SYGVKD. This CDR3 is built from 14 residues. Trimming at V came to 5 bases and at J to 9 bases, leaving 7 bases not matched to a gene.

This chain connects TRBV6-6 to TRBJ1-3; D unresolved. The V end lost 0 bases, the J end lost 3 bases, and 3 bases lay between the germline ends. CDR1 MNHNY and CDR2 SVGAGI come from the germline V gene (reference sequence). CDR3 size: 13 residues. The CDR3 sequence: CASSYSGGNTIYF. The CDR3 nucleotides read TGTGCCAGCAGTTACTCGGGTGGAAACACCATATATTTT.